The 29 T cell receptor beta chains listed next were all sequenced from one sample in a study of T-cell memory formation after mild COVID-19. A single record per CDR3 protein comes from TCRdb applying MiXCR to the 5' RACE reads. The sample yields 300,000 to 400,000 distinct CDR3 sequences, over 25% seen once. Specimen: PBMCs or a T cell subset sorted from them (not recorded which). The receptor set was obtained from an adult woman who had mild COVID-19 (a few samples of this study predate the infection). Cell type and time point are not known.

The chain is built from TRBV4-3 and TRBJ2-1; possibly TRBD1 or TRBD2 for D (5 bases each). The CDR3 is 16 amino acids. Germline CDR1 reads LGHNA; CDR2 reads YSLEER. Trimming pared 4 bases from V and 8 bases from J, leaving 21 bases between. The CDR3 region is CASSRGTEPGVDEQFF. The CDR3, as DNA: TGCGCCAGCAGCCGTGGGACGGAGCCCGGGGTGGATGAGCAGTTCTTC.

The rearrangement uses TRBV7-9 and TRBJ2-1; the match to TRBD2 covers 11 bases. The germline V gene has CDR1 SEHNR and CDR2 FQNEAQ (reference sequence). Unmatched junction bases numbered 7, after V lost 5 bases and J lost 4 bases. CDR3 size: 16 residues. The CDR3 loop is CASSDQTSGVYNEQFF. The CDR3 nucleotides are TGTGCCAGCAGCGACCAGACTAGCGGGGTTTACAATGAGCAGTTCTTC.

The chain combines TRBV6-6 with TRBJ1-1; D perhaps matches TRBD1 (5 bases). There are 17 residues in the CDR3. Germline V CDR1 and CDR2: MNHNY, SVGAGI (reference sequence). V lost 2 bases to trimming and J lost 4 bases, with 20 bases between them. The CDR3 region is CASSYRPFGGAGTEAFF. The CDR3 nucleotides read TGTGCCAGCAGTTACAGACCCTTTGGAGGGGCGGGCACTGAAGCTTTCTTT.

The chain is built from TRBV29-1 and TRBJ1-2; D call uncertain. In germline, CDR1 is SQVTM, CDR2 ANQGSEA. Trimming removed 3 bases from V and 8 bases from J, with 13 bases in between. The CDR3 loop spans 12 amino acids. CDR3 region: CSVDDESGGYTF. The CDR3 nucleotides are TGCAGCGTTGATGATGAGTCAGGCGGCTACACCTTC.

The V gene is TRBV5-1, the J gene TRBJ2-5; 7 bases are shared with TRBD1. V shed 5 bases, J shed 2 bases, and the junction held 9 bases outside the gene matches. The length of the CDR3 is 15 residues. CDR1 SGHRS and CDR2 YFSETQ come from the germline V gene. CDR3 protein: CASRPSGQLQETQYF. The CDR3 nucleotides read TGCGCCAGCAGGCCCTCGGGACAGCTACAAGAGACCCAGTACTTC.

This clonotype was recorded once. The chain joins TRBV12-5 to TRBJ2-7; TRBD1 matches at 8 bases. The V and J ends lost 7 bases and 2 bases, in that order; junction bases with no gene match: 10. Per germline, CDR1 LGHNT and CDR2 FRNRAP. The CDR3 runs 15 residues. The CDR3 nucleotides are TGTGCTAGTGCCTTCCTCGGACAGGGAACCTACGAGCAGTACTTC. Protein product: CASAFLGQGTYEQYF.

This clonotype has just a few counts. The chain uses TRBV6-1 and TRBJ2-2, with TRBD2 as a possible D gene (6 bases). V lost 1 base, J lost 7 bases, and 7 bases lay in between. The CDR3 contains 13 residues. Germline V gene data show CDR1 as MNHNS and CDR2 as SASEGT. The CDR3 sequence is CASSEGGDGELFF. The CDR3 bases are TGTGCCAGCAGTGAAGGGGGGGACGGGGAGCTGTTTTTT.

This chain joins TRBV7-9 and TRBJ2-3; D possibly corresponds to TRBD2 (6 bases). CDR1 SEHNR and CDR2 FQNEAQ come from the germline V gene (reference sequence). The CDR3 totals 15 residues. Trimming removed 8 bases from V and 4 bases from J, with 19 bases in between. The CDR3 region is CASGKRREGSDTQYF. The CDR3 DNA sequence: TGTGCCAGCGGAAAACGGCGGGAAGGATCAGATACGCAGTATTTT.

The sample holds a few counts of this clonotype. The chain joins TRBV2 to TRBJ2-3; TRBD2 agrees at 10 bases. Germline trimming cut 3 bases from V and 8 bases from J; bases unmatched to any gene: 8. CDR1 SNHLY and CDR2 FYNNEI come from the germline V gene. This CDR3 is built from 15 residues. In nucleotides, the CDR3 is TGTGCCAGCAGTGACCCTAGCGGGAGTCGGGGTACGCAGTATTTT. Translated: CASSDPSGSRGTQYF.

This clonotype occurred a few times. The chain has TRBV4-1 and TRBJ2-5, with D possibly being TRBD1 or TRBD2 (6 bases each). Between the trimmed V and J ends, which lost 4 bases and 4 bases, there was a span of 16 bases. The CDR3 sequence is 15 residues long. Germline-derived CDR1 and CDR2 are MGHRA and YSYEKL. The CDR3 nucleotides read TGCGCCAGCAGCCCCGGAGGGGGGTCCCCAGAGACCCAGTACTTC. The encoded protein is CASSPGGGSPETQYF.

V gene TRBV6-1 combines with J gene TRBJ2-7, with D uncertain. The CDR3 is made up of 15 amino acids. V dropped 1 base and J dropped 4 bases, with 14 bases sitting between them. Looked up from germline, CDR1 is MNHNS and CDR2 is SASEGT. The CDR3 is CASSEETVTRYEQYF. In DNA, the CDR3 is TGTGCCAGCAGTGAAGAGACTGTCACCCGGTACGAGCAGTACTTC.

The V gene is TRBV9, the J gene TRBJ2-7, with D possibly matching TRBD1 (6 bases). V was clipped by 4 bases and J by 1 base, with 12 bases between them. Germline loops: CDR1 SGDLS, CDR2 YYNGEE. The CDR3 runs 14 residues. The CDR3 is CASSHYTGSYEQYF. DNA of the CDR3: TGTGCCAGCAGCCACTATACAGGGTCCTACGAGCAGTACTTC.

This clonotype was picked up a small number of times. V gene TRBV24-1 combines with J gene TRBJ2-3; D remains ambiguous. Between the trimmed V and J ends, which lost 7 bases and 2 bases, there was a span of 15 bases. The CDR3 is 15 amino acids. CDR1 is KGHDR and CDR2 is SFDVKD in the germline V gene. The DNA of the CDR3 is TGTGCCACCAGCTCCGGTTTTAGGGACACAGATACGCAGTATTTT. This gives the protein CATSSGFRDTDTQYF.

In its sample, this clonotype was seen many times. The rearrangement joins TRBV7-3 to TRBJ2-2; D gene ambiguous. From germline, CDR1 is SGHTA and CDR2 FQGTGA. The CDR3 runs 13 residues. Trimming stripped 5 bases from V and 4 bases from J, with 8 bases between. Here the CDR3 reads CASSNPTTGELFF. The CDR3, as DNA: TGTGCCAGCAGCAACCCTACCACCGGGGAGCTGTTTTTT.

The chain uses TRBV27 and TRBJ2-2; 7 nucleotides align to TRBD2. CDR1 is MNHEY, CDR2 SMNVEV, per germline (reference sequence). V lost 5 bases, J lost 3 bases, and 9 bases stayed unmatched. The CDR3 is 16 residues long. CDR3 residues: CASSISGAGYTGELFF. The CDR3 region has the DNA TGTGCCAGCAGTATAAGCGGGGCCGGGTACACCGGGGAGCTGTTTTTT.

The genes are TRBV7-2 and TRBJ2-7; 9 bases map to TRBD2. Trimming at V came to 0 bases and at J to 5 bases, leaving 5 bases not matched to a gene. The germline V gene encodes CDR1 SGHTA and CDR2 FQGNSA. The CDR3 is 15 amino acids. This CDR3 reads CASSLASGGIHEQYF. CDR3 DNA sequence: TGTGCCAGCAGCTTAGCTAGCGGGGGAATCCACGAGCAGTACTTC.

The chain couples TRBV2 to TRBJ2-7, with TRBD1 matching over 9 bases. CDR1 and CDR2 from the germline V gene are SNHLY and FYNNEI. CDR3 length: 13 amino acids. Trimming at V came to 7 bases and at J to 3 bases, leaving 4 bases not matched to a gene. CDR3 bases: TGTGCCAGCAAAAGGGACAGGGACTACGAGCAGTACTTC. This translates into CASKRDRDYEQYF.

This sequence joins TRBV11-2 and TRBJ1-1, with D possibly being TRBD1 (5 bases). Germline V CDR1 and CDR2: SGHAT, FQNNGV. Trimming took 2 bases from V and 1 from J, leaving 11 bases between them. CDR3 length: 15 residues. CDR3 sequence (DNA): TGTGCCAGCAGCTTAAGACAGAAAAGGAACACTGAAGCTTTCTTT. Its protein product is CASSLRQKRNTEAFF. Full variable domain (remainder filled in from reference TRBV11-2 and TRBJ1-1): EAGVAQSPRYKIIEKRQSVAFWCNPISGHATLYWYQQILGQGPKLLIQFQNNGVVDDSQLPKDRFSAERLKGVDSTLKIQPAKLEDSAVYLCASSLRQKRNTEAFFGQGTRLTVV.

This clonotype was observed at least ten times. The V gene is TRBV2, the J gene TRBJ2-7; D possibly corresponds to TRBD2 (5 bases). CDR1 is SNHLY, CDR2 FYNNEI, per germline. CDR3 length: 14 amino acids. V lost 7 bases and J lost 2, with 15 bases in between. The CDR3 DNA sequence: TGTGCCAGCACCCCGGACTCGATAACCTACGAGCAGTACTTC. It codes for CASTPDSITYEQYF.

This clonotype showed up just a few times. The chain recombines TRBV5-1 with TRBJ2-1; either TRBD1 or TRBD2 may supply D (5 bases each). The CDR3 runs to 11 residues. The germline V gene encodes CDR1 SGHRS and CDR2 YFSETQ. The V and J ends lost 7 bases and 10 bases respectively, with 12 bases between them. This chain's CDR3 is CASRGEIEQFF. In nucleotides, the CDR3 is TGCGCCAGCCGAGGGGAGATCGAGCAGTTCTTC.

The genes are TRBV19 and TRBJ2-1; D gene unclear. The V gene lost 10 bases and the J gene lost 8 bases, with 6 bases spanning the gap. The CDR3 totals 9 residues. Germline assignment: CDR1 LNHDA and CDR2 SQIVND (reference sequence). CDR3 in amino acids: CATLDEQFF. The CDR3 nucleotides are TGTGCCACCCTGGATGAGCAGTTCTTC. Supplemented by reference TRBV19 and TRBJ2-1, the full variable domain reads DGGITQSPKYLFRKEGQNVTLSCEQNLNHDAMYWYRQDPGQGLRLIYYSQIVNDFQKGDIAEGYSVSREKKESFPLTVTSAQKNPTAFYLCATLDEQFFGPGTRLTVL.

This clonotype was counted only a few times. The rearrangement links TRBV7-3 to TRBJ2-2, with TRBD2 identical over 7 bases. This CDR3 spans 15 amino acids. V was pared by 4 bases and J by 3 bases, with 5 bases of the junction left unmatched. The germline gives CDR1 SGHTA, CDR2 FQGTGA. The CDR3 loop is CASSSGLGDTGELFF. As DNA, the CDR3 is TGTGCCAGCAGCTCCGGACTAGGCGACACCGGGGAGCTGTTTTTT. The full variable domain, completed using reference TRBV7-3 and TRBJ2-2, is GAGVSQTPSNKVTEKGKYVELRCDPISGHTALYWYRQSLGQGPEFLIYFQGTGAADDSGLPNDRFFAVRPEGSVSTLKIQRTERGDSAVYLCASSSGLGDTGELFFGEGSRLTVL.

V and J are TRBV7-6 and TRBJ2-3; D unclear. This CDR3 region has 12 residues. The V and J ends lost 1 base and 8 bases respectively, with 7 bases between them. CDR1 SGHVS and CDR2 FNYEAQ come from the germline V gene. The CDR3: CASSLDLGTQYF. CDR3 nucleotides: TGTGCCAGCAGCTTAGACCTGGGTACGCAGTATTTT.

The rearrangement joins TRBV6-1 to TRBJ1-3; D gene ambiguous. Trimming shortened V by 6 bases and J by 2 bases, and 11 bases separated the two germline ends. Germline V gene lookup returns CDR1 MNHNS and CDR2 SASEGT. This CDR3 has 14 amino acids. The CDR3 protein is CASRFPGAGNTIYF. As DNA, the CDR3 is TGTGCCAGCAGGTTCCCAGGCGCTGGAAACACCATATATTTT.

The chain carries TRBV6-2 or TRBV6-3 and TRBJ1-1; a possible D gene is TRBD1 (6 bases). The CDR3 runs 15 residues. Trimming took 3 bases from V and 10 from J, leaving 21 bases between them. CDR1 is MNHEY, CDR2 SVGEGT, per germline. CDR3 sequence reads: CASSYTSTAGAAAFF. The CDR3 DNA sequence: TGTGCCAGCAGTTATACCTCGACGGCAGGGGCGGCAGCTTTCTTT.

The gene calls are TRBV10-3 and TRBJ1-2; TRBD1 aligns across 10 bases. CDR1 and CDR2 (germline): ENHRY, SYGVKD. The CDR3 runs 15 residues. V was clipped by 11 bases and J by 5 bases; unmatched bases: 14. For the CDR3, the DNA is TGTGCCCTCCGCCCGGACAGGGGGTCTGAATATGGCTACACCTTC. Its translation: CALRPDRGSEYGYTF.

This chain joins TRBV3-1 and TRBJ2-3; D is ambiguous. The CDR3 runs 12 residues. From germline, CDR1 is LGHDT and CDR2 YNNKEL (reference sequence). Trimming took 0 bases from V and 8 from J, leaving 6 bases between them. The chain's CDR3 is CASSQEVGTQYF. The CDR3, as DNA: TGTGCCAGCAGCCAAGAGGTTGGTACGCAGTATTTT.

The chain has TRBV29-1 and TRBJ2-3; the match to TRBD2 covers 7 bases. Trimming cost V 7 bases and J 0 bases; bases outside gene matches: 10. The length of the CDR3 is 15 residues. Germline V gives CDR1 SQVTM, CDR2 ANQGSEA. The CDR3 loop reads CSGVGGTSSTDTQYF. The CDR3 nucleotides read TGCAGCGGCGTCGGGGGGACTTCTAGCACAGATACGCAGTATTTT.

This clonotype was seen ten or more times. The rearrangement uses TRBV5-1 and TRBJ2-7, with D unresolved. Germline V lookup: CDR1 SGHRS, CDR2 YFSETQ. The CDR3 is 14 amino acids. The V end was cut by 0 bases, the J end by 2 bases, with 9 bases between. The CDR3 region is CASSLEDPTYEQYF. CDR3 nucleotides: TGCGCCAGCAGCTTGGAGGACCCGACCTACGAGCAGTACTTC.